The rows below give T cell receptor beta chains drawn from one sample of a study of blood T cells in healthy people across ages. MiXCR, run by TCRdb on the 5' RACE reads, gives a single entry per CDR3 protein. In the table there are hundreds of thousands of distinct CDR3 sequences, less than 25% of which are singletons. This same sample was also taken into another study, of T cells of mothers and their children.

Sequencing was carried out using blood. The receptors come from a boy between 5 and 17 years old in good health. The CDR3 runs from the conserved cysteine through the conserved F or W. The order of the fields is V gene, CDR3 protein.

V: TRBV10-3
CDR3: CAIRASGIRDTQYF

V: TRBV29-1
CDR3: CSVGFLGRALKSEQFF

V: TRBV7-2
CDR3: CASSFTGEESPLHF

V: TRBV20-1
CDR3: CSASEGGYEQYF

V: TRBV7-9
CDR3: CASSKGPGLAGVRTDTQYF

V: TRBV5-4
CDR3: CASSRQRERGPGTQYF

V: TRBV11-1
CDR3: CASSLANSGRAYEQYF

V: TRBV12-3/TRBV12-4
CDR3: CASKTGHTEAFF

V: TRBV6-5
CDR3: CASRPPGVGKNIQYF

V: TRBV4-3
CDR3: CASSQVYSRPAQFF

V: TRBV10-3
CDR3: CAISERGFAEQYF

V: TRBV28
CDR3: CASNNRGRETQYF

V: TRBV6-4
CDR3: CASSDSGNYGYTF

V: TRBV7-8
CDR3: CASSPPGPSYEQYF

V: TRBV28
CDR3: CASSFQGPIGELFF

V: TRBV6-2/TRBV6-3
CDR3: CASSYQGATNEQFF

V: TRBV7-9
CDR3: CASLGPARSYNEQFF

V: TRBV6-2/TRBV6-3
CDR3: CASSYSPSDRYTDTQYF

V: TRBV6-2/TRBV6-3
CDR3: CASSSLHSSYGYTF

V: TRBV7-9
CDR3: CASSLLGEALPEQYF

V: TRBV6-1
CDR3: CASMKRTVLHTEAFF

V: TRBV9
CDR3: CASSSSGEGDRPYGYTF

V: TRBV20-1
CDR3: CSPSQAGGGVEKLFF

V: TRBV7-2
CDR3: CASSFLDSWSLNTEAFF

V: TRBV30
CDR3: CAWSVVRGGETQYF

V: TRBV28
CDR3: CASSLPARQETQYF

V: TRBV6-1
CDR3: CASSAFIGTDSNQPQHF

V: TRBV7-8
CDR3: CASSLDRGLSYEQYF

V: TRBV29-1
CDR3: CSVTGNLNTEAFF

V: TRBV7-3
CDR3: CASSFRGSGGYTF

V: TRBV6-2/TRBV6-3
CDR3: CASSGLLANQETQYF

V: TRBV20-1
CDR3: CSATPLAGDNEQFF

V: TRBV28
CDR3: CASSVLGSGSPYEQYF

V: TRBV9
CDR3: CASREGSSGSLIGGELFF

V: TRBV28
CDR3: CASRSEERNNEQFF

V: TRBV5-1
CDR3: CASSLAVSNQNQETQYF

V: TRBV20-1
CDR3: CSARDALLAKNIQYF

V: TRBV5-1
CDR3: CASSLSGVGYEQYF

V: TRBV25-1
CDR3: CASQGGRWYQETQYF

V: TRBV4-1
CDR3: CASSQVERLNTEAFF

V: TRBV11-2
CDR3: CASSPPPQGRNTIYF

V: TRBV7-8
CDR3: CASSLEAGLSYEQYF

V: TRBV7-2
CDR3: CATRTGPNNEQFF

V: TRBV28
CDR3: CASSSPGRRWFTTQYF

V: TRBV24-1
CDR3: CATSDYTGGANTGELFF

V: TRBV4-1
CDR3: CASSQEGGHTDTQYF

V: TRBV20-1
CDR3: CSASNQGNEQFF

V: TRBV2
CDR3: CASRDSDKIYNEQFF

V: TRBV4-3
CDR3: CASSQETLLANYGYTF

V: TRBV2
CDR3: CASSESTYGETQYF

V: TRBV5-6
CDR3: CASSLPGTGASF

V: TRBV20-1
CDR3: CSARRASTPETQYF